A single sample gave rise to the 7 T cell receptor beta chains below, sequenced in a study of T cells in localized non-small cell lung cancer. Here immunoSEQ multiplex PCR was the method, and the copy in TCRdb shows in-frame clones only, minus some. Of 25,000 to 35,000 clones in the sample, roughly 90% were seen once. This sample comprised peripheral blood, obtained before any cancer treatment. Source of these receptors: a female donor over 55 with stage I lung adenocarcinoma.

The V gene is TRBV29-1, the J gene TRBJ2-2; 16 positions agree with TRBD2. V was pared by 6 bases and J by 7 bases, with 14 bases of the junction left unmatched. Germline CDR1 SQVTM, CDR2 ANQGSEA. The CDR3 totals 18 residues. CDR3 DNA: TGCAGCGTATACACTCCCGGGACTAGCGGGGGGGCCTTCGGGGAGCTGTTTTTT. It codes for CSVYTPGTSGGAFGELFF.

On this clone itself: Other DNA sequences in this sample translate to the same CDR3. The chain links TRBV5-1 to TRBJ2-2; 8 bases match TRBD1. Germline-derived CDR1 and CDR2 are SGHRS and YFSETQ. Unmatched junction bases numbered 9, after V lost 4 bases and J lost 4 bases. The CDR3 has 16 residues. CDR3 protein: CASSRGQGAFTGELFF. In DNA, the CDR3 is TGCGCCAGCAGCCGGGGGCAGGGGGCCTTCACCGGGGAGCTGTTTTTT. The full variable domain, its missing parts supplied by reference TRBV5-1 and TRBJ2-2, is KAGVTQTPRYLIKTRGQQVTLSCSPISGHRSVSWYQQTPGQGLQFLFEYFSETQRNKGNFPGRFSGRQFSNSRSEMNVSTLELGDSALYLCASSRGQGAFTGELFFGEGSRLTVL.

J is TRBJ2-7 and V is TRBV4-1; 10 positions match TRBD1. There are 15 residues in the CDR3. CDR1 MGHRA and CDR2 YSYEKL come from the germline V gene. The V gene end was trimmed by 1 base and the J gene end by 6 bases; junction bases not matched to a gene: 6. CDR3 residues: CASSQVRDRGGEQYF. The CDR3 coding sequence is TGCGCCAGCAGCCAAGTGCGGGACAGGGGTGGCGAGCAGTACTTC.

The rearrangement uses TRBV20-1 and TRBJ2-7; no firm D call. In germline, CDR1 is DFQATT, CDR2 SNEGSKA (reference sequence). CDR3 length equals 11 residues. Between the trimmed V and J ends, which lost 0 bases and 2 bases, there was a span of 2 bases. The CDR3 region has the DNA TGCAGTGCTAGAGAGGCCTACGAGCAGTACTTC. Its protein product is CSAREAYEQYF.

This CDR3 is CASSLIETQYF. The CDR3 nucleotides are TGTGCCAGCAGCTTAATAGAGACCCAGTACTTC. The gene calls are TRBV7-2 and TRBJ2-5; D is unresolved. CDR1 is SGHTA, CDR2 FQGNSA, per germline. The germline V and J ends were trimmed by 2 bases and 4 bases, with 2 bases remaining between them. The CDR3 is 11 residues long.

This sequence joins TRBV7-9 and TRBJ1-1; D is uncertain. The germline gives CDR1 SEHNR, CDR2 FQNEAQ (reference sequence). There are 12 residues in the CDR3. V lost 2 bases to trimming and J lost 8 bases, with 9 bases between them. The CDR3 sequence: CASSLIGEEAFF. In DNA, the CDR3 is TGTGCCAGCAGCTTAATTGGGGAGGAAGCTTTCTTT.

The gene calls are TRBV5-4 and TRBJ1-4; D is uncertain. Germline lookup yields CDR1 SGHNT and CDR2 YYREEE (reference sequence). The CDR3 runs 13 residues. V was clipped by 0 bases and J by 10 bases, with 10 bases between them. The CDR3 here is CASSLGVGGKLFF. CDR3 in DNA: TGTGCCAGCAGCTTGGGGGTGGGCGGAAAACTGTTTTTT. Complete variable domain (other parts from reference TRBV5-4 and TRBJ1-4): ETGVTQSPTHLIKTRGQQVTLRCSSQSGHNTVSWYQQALGQGPQFIFQYYREEENGRGNFPPRFSGLQFPNYSSELNVNALELDDSALYLCASSLGVGGKLFFGSGTQLSVL.